Given below is one T cell receptor (beta chain) in context. This sample stems from a study of cytomegalovirus exposure and HLA in healthy donors. Data came from immunoSEQ multiplex PCR; TCRdb stores just in-frame clones and leaves some out. The sample shows more than 250,000 clones, 75% to 90% of them seen only once. Sequenced sample: PBMCs. The TCR originated in a woman aged 18-35 years in good health and CMV-seronegative.

CDR3 nucleotides: TGCAGCGTTGTGGCCCCTCTCCCGGGGACTGAAGCTTTCTTT. It codes for CSVVAPLPGTEAFF. This chain joins TRBV29-1 and TRBJ1-1; D is unclear. The CDR3 length is 14 residues. Per the germline V gene, CDR1 is SQVTM and CDR2 is ANQGSEA. With 4 bases removed from V and 5 bases from J, the gap between germline ends came to 17 bases.